Listed here are 4 T cell receptor beta chains from one sample, sequenced in a study of shared clonotypes between healthy human individuals. Profiling relied on immunoSEQ multiplex PCR, and the TCRdb table lists in-frame clones only, not all of them. The sample shows about 1 million clones, roughly 80% of them seen only once. Source material: memory CD4+ T cells sorted from blood. This sample's subset: CD45RA-negative fraction. These receptors all stem from a man between 18 and 35 years old in good health.

This clone came up once. This rearrangement joins TRBV18 to TRBJ1-6; 7 positions match TRBD1. CDR3 length: 14 amino acids. V lost 4 bases to trimming and J lost 6 bases; unmatched junction nucleotides: 3. Per the germline V gene, CDR1 is KGHSH and CDR2 is LQKENI. The CDR3 DNA follows: TGTGCCAGCTCACAGGGGGCAGCTAATTCACCCCTCCACTTT. This encodes CASSQGAANSPLHF.

The chain is built from TRBV4-3 and TRBJ2-3; 9 nucleotides match TRBD2. This CDR3 has 15 amino acids. J lost 4 bases, V lost 1 base, and 3 bases had no gene match. Germline lookup yields CDR1 LGHNA and CDR2 YSLEER. CDR3 loop: CASSQGGGRADTQYF. In DNA form, the CDR3 reads TGCGCCAGCAGCCAAGGCGGCGGGAGGGCAGATACGCAGTATTTT.

The gene calls are TRBV6-5 and TRBJ2-7; 10 nucleotides line up with TRBD1. This CDR3 comprises 14 residues. CDR1 is MNHEY and CDR2 is SVGAGI in the germline V gene. J gave up 1 base and V 7 bases, and 4 bases lay outside the gene matches. DNA of the CDR3: TGTGCCAGCATTCGGGACAGGGGTTCCTACGAGCAGTACTTC. Its translation: CASIRDRGSYEQYF.

J is TRBJ2-6 and V is TRBV19, with 11 bases lining up with TRBD1. V was clipped by 6 bases and J by 6 bases; unmatched bases: 1. The CDR3 runs 14 residues. CDR1 is LNHDA, CDR2 SQIVND, per germline (reference sequence). CDR3 loop: CASRDRGLANVLTF. CDR3 nucleotide sequence: TGTGCCAGTAGGGACAGGGGGCTGGCCAACGTCCTGACTTTC.